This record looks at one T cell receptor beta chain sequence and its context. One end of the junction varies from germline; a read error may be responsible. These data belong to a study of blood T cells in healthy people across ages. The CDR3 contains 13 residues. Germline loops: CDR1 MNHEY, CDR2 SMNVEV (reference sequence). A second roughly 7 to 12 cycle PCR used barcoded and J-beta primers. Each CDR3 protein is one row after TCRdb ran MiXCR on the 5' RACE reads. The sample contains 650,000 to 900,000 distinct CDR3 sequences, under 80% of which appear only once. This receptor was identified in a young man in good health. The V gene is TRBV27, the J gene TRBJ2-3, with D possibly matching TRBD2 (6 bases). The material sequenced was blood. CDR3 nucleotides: TGTGCCTGCAGCCGGGACCTTGGGAGGACGCAGTATTTT. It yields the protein CACSRDLGRTQYF.